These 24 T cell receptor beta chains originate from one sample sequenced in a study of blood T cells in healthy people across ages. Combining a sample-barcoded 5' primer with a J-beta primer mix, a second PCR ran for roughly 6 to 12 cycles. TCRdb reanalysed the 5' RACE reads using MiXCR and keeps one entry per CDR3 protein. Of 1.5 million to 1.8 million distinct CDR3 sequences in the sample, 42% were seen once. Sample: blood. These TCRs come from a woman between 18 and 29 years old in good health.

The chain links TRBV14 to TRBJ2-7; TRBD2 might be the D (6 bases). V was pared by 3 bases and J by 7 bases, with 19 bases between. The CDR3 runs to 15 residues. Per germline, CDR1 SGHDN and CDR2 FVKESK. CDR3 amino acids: CASSHLSGAYNEQYF. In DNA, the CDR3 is TGTGCCAGCAGCCACCTTAGCGGAGCCTACAATGAGCAGTACTTC.

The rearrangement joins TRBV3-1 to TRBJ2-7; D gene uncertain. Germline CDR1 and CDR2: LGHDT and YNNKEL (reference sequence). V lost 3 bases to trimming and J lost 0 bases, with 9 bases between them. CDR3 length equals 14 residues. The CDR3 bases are TGTGCCAGCAGCCAGCAGGTGAGCTCCTACGAGCAGTACTTC. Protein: CASSQQVSSYEQYF.

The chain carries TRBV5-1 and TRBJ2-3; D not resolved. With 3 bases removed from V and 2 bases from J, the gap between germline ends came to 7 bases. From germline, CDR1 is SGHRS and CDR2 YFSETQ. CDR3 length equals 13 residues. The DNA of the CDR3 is TGCGCCAGCAGCTACTTCCTCACAGATACGCAGTATTTT. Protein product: CASSYFLTDTQYF.

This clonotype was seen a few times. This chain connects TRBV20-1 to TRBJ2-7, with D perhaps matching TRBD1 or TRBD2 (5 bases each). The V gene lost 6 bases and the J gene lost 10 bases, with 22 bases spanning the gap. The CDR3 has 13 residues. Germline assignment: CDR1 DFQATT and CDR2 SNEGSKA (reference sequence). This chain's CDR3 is CSAAPSRTWDQYF. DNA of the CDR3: TGCAGTGCCGCCCCCTCCCGGACCTGGGACCAGTACTTC.

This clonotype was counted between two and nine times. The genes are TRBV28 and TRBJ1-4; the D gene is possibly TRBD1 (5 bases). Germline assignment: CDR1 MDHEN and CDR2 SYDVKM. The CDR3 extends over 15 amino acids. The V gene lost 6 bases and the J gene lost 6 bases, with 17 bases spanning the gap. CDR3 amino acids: CASRFTGPPYEKLFF. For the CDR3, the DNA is TGTGCCAGCAGATTTACAGGTCCCCCATATGAAAAACTGTTTTTT.

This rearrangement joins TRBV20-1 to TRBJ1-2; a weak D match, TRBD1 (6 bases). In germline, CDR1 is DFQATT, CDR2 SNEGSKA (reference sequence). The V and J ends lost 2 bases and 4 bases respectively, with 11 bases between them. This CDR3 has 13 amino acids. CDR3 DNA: TGCAGTGCTAGACAGGGGCCCGGCTATGGCTACACCTTC. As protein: CSARQGPGYGYTF.

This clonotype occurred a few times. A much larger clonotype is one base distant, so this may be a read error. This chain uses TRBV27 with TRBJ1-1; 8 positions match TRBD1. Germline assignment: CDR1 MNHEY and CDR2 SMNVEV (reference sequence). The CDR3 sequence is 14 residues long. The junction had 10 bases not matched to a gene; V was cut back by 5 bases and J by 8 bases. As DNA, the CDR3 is TGTGCCAGCAGTGTAAAAGGACAGGGTGGAGAAGCTTTCTTT. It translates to CASSVKGQGGEAFF.

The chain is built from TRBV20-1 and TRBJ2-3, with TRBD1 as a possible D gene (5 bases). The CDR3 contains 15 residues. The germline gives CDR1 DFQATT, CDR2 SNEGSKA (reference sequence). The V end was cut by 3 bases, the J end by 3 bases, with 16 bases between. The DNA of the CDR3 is TGCAGTGCTAGGGACATGGATATACCTACAGATACGCAGTATTTT. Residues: CSARDMDIPTDTQYF.

The CDR3 spells CSVESPGQGGSYNEQFF. The CDR3 DNA reads TGCAGCGTTGAGAGTCCGGGACAGGGGGGCTCCTACAATGAGCAGTTCTTC. The chain uses TRBV29-1 and TRBJ2-1; TRBD1 matches 11 bases. CDR3 length equals 17 residues. Germline CDR1 SQVTM, CDR2 ANQGSEA. Germline trimming cut 3 bases from V and 0 bases from J; bases unmatched to any gene: 7.

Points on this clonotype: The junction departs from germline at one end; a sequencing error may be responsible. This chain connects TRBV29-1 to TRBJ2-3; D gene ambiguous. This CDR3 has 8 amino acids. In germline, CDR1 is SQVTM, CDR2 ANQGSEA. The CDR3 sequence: CSLDTQYF. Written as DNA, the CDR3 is TGTAGCCTAGATACGCAGTATTTT.

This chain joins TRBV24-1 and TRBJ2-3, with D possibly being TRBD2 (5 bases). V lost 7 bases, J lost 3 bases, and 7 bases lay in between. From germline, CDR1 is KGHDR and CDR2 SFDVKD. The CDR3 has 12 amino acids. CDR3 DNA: TGTGCCACCAGGAGGGTTACAGATACGCAGTATTTT. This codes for CATRRVTDTQYF.

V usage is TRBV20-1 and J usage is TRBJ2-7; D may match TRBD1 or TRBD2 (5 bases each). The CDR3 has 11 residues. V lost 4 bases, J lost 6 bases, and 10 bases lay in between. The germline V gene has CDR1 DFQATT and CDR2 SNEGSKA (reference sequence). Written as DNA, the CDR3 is TGCAGTGCTATGAGAGGGGTCGAGCAGTACTTC. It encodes CSAMRGVEQYF.

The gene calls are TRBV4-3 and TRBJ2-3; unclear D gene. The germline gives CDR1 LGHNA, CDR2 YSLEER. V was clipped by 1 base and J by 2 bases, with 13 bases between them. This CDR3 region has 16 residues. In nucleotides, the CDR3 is TGCGCCAGCAGCCAAGCGACACTCCCTTCCACAGATACGCAGTATTTT. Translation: CASSQATLPSTDTQYF.

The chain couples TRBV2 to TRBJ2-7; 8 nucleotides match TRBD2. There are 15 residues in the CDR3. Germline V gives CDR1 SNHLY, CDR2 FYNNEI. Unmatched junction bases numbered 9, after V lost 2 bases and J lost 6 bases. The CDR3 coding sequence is TGTGCCAGCAGTGAAAACAGCGGGGGCCTCAGCGAGCAGTACTTC. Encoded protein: CASSENSGGLSEQYF.

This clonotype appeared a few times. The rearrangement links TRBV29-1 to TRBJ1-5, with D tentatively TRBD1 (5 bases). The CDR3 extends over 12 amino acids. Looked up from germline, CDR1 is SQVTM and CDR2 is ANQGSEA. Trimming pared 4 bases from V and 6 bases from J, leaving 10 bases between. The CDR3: CSVGGYGQPQHF. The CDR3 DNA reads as TGCAGCGTTGGGGGGTACGGTCAGCCCCAGCATTTT.

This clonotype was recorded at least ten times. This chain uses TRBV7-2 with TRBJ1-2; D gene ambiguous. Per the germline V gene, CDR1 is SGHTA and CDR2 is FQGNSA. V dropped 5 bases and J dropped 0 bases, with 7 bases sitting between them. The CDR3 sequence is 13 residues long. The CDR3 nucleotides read TGTGCCAGCAGCGTAATGGCTAACTATGGCTACACCTTC. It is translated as CASSVMANYGYTF.

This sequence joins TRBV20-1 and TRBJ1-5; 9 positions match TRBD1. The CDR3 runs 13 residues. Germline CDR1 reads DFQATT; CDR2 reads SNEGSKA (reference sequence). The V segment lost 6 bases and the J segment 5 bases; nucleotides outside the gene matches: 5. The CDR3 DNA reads TGCAGTGCCTCGACAGGGGGTTATCAGCCCCAGCATTTT. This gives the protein CSASTGGYQPQHF.

CDR3 protein: CASALWNSYQETQYF. CDR3 sequence (DNA): TGTGCCAGCGCACTCTGGAACAGCTACCAAGAGACCCAGTACTTC. The chain employs TRBV27 and TRBJ2-5; no clear D gene. V gave up 8 bases and J gave up 0 bases, with 16 bases separating them. Germline V gene data show CDR1 as MNHEY and CDR2 as SMNVEV (reference sequence). The length of the CDR3 is 15 residues.

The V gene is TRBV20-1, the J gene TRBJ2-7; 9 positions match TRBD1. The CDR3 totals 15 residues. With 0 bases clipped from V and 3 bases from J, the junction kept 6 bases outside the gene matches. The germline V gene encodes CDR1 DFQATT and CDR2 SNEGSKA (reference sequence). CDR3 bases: TGCAGTGCTAGAGATGGGACAGGGCCCGACTACGAGCAGTACTTC. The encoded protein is CSARDGTGPDYEQYF.

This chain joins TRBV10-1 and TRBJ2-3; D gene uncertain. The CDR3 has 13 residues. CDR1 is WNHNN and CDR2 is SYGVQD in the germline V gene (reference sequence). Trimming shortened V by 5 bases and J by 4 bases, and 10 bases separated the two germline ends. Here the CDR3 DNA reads TGCGCCAGCAGTCCGGATTCCTCAGATACGCAGTATTTT. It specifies CASSPDSSDTQYF.

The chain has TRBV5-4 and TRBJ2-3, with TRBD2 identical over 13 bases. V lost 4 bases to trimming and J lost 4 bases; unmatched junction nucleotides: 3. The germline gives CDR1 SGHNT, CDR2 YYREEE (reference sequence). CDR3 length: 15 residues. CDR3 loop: CASSKTSGGSDTQYF. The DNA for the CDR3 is TGTGCCAGCAGCAAGACTAGCGGGGGGTCAGATACGCAGTATTTT.

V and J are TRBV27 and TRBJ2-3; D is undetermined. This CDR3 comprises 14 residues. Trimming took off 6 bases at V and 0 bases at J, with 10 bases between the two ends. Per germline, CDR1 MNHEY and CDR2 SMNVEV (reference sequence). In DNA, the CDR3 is TGTGCCAGCAGCTCCATAGTGAGCACAGATACGCAGTATTTT. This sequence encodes CASSSIVSTDTQYF.

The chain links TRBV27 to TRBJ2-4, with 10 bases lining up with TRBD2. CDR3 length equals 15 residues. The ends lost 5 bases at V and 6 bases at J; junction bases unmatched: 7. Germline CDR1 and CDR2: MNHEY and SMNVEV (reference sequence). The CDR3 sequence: CASSSGRAGLNIQYF. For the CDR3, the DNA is TGTGCCAGCAGTAGCGGGAGGGCCGGGTTAAACATTCAGTACTTC.

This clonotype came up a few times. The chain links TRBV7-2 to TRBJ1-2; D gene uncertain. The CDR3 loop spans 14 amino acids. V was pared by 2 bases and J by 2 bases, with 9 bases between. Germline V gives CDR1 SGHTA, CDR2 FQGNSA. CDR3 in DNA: TGTGCCAGCAGCTTAAACACACTGAACTATGGCTACACCTTC. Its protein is CASSLNTLNYGYTF.